The rows below give T cell receptor beta chains drawn from one sample of a study of blood T cells in healthy people across ages. Each CDR3 protein is one row after TCRdb ran MiXCR on the 5' RACE reads. The sample holds about 930,000 distinct CDR3 sequences, approximately 32% seen once. These data were also filed under a second study, of T cells of mothers and their children.

Sequencing was performed on blood. The receptors derive from a woman aged 40 to 55 in good health. Both conserved end residues are part of each CDR3. The D gene is left open where the match is weak. Size is omitted from some rows. Given values are once, few, many or a class for expanded clones.

d_gene: NA; j_gene: TRBJ2-2; v_gene: TRBV6-6; abundance: NA; len: 14; CDR3aa: CASSRNSATGELFF; CDR3nt: TGTGCCAGCAGTCGCAATTCGGCCACCGGGGAGCTGTTTTTT
d_gene: NA; j_gene: TRBJ2-1; v_gene: TRBV30; abundance: medium-sized; len: 15; CDR3aa: CAWRQDNGPYNEQFF; CDR3nt: TGTGCCTGGAGACAGGATAACGGTCCCTACAATGAGCAGTTCTTC
d_gene: NA; j_gene: TRBJ2-7; v_gene: TRBV12-3/TRBV12-4; abundance: many; len: 12; CDR3aa: CASSRDRYEQYF; CDR3nt: TGTGCCAGCAGCCGGGACCGCTACGAGCAGTACTTC
d_gene: TRBD2; j_gene: TRBJ2-7; v_gene: TRBV7-2; abundance: NA; len: 15; CDR3aa: CASSTSGGGTYEQYF; CDR3nt: TGTGCCAGCAGCACCAGCGGGGGGGGCACCTACGAGCAGTACTTC
d_gene: TRBD1; j_gene: TRBJ2-7; v_gene: TRBV28; abundance: many; len: 14; CDR3aa: CASSYRTTGYEQYF; CDR3nt: TGTGCCAGCAGTTACCGAACGACAGGGTACGAGCAGTACTTC
d_gene: TRBD1; j_gene: TRBJ2-5; v_gene: TRBV28; abundance: NA; len: 19; CDR3aa: CASSTTDRGRFTPQETQYF; CDR3nt: TGTGCCAGCAGTACCACCGACAGGGGGCGTTTCACCCCTCAAGAGACCCAGTACTTC
d_gene: TRBD1; j_gene: TRBJ2-5; v_gene: TRBV11-2; abundance: many; len: 16; CDR3aa: CASSSPRGQMGETQYF; CDR3nt: TGTGCCAGCAGCTCACCCCGGGGACAGATGGGAGAGACCCAGTACTTC
d_gene: NA; j_gene: TRBJ1-2; v_gene: TRBV12-3/TRBV12-4; abundance: NA; len: 14; CDR3aa: CASRMADGFYDYTF; CDR3nt: TGTGCCAGCAGGATGGCGGACGGATTCTATGACTACACCTTC
d_gene: TRBD2; j_gene: TRBJ2-1; v_gene: TRBV28; abundance: few; len: 17; CDR3aa: CASSSPEVAGHYNEQFF; CDR3nt: TGTGCCAGCAGTTCACCCGAGGTAGCGGGGCACTACAATGAGCAGTTCTTC
d_gene: NA; j_gene: TRBJ1-5; v_gene: TRBV29-1; abundance: NA; len: 13; CDR3aa: CSVSGGSSQPQHF; CDR3nt: TGCAGCGTGAGCGGGGGTAGCTCTCAGCCCCAGCATTTT
d_gene: NA; j_gene: TRBJ2-3; v_gene: TRBV7-9; abundance: NA; len: 15; CDR3aa: CASSPGLSTGDTQYF; CDR3nt: TGTGCCAGCAGCCCGGGACTGTCCACGGGAGATACGCAGTATTTT
d_gene: NA; j_gene: TRBJ1-1; v_gene: TRBV29-1; abundance: NA; len: 16; CDR3aa: CSVDGEGTDMNTEAFF; CDR3nt: TGCAGCGTTGATGGGGAGGGGACGGACATGAACACTGAAGCTTTCTTT
d_gene: NA; j_gene: TRBJ1-4; v_gene: TRBV7-9; abundance: few; len: 15; CDR3aa: CASSLVTHGDEKLFF; CDR3nt: TGTGCCAGCAGCTTAGTCACCCACGGGGATGAAAAACTGTTTTTT
d_gene: TRBD2; j_gene: TRBJ2-2; v_gene: TRBV20-1; abundance: few; len: 17; CDR3aa: CSAETSGGAPNTGELFF; CDR3nt: TGCAGTGCAGAAACTAGCGGGGGGGCCCCGAACACCGGGGAGCTGTTTTTT
d_gene: NA; j_gene: TRBJ1-6; v_gene: TRBV5-5; abundance: many; len: 15; CDR3aa: CASSLVTGHNSPLHF; CDR3nt: TGTGCCAGCAGCTTGGTGACGGGGCATAATTCACCCCTCCACTTT
d_gene: NA; j_gene: TRBJ1-2; v_gene: TRBV24-1; abundance: NA; len: 14; CDR3aa: CATSDFPAGHGYTF; CDR3nt: TGTGCCACCAGTGATTTTCCGGCGGGCCATGGCTACACCTTC
d_gene: TRBD1; j_gene: TRBJ1-1; v_gene: TRBV20-1; abundance: few; len: 14; CDR3aa: CSAPNRGLNTEAFF; CDR3nt: TGCAGTGCCCCGAACAGGGGATTGAACACTGAAGCTTTCTTT
d_gene: NA; j_gene: TRBJ2-1; v_gene: TRBV7-2; abundance: many; len: 16; CDR3aa: CASSSRQGGSGNEQFF; CDR3nt: TGTGCCAGCAGCTCTAGACAGGGAGGATCGGGCAATGAGCAGTTCTTC
d_gene: NA; j_gene: TRBJ2-3; v_gene: TRBV20-1; abundance: many; len: 14; CDR3aa: CSARDVPNTDTQYF; CDR3nt: TGCAGTGCTAGAGATGTACCAAACACAGATACGCAGTATTTT
d_gene: NA; j_gene: TRBJ2-3; v_gene: TRBV20-1; abundance: many; len: 15; CDR3aa: CSASLSRSSTDTQYF; CDR3nt: TGCAGTGCTAGTCTCTCCCGAAGTAGCACCGATACGCAGTATTTT
d_gene: NA; j_gene: TRBJ1-6; v_gene: TRBV2; abundance: many; len: 13; CDR3aa: CASKFQYNSPLHF; CDR3nt: TGTGCCAGCAAGTTTCAGTATAATTCACCCCTCCACTTT
d_gene: NA; j_gene: TRBJ1-1; v_gene: TRBV29-1; abundance: NA; len: 11; CDR3aa: CSVIRNTEAFF; CDR3nt: TGCAGCGTTATCCGGAACACTGAAGCTTTCTTT
d_gene: NA; j_gene: TRBJ1-2; v_gene: TRBV7-2; abundance: many; len: 12; CDR3aa: CASSPGLYGYTF; CDR3nt: TGCGCCAGCAGCCCGGGGCTATATGGCTACACCTTC
d_gene: NA; j_gene: TRBJ2-7; v_gene: TRBV5-6; abundance: NA; len: 14; CDR3aa: CASSFGGSAYEQYF; CDR3nt: TGTGCCAGCAGCTTTGGCGGCTCAGCCTACGAGCAGTACTTC
d_gene: NA; j_gene: TRBJ1-4; v_gene: TRBV29-1; abundance: NA; len: 11; CDR3aa: CSVGYGEKLFF; CDR3nt: TGCAGCGTTGGGTATGGGGAAAAACTGTTTTTT
d_gene: NA; j_gene: TRBJ2-2; v_gene: TRBV9; abundance: few; len: 14; CDR3aa: CASSFGRNTGELFF; CDR3nt: TGTGCCAGCAGCTTCGGACGGAACACCGGGGAGCTGTTTTTT
d_gene: NA; j_gene: TRBJ2-1; v_gene: TRBV7-2; abundance: NA; len: 16; CDR3aa: CASSIDTRVGYNEQFF; CDR3nt: TGTGCCAGCAGCATAGACACTAGAGTGGGATACAATGAGCAGTTCTTC
d_gene: TRBD2; j_gene: TRBJ2-7; v_gene: TRBV3-1; abundance: many; len: 14; CDR3aa: CASSHSGGPYEQYF; CDR3nt: TGTGCCAGCAGCCACTCGGGGGGTCCCTACGAGCAGTACTTC
d_gene: TRBD2; j_gene: TRBJ2-7; v_gene: TRBV7-2; abundance: NA; len: 16; CDR3aa: CASSRLAGSSYNEQYF; CDR3nt: TGTGCCAGCAGCCGCCTAGCGGGATCCTCCTACAATGAGCAGTACTTC
d_gene: NA; j_gene: TRBJ2-7; v_gene: TRBV4-3; abundance: many; len: 18; CDR3aa: CASSQDYQQGRASYEQYF; CDR3nt: TGCGCCAGCAGCCAAGATTACCAACAGGGACGGGCCTCCTACGAGCAGTACTTC
d_gene: NA; j_gene: TRBJ1-4; v_gene: TRBV7-9; abundance: NA; len: 13; CDR3aa: CASRSRYNEKLFF; CDR3nt: TGTGCCAGCAGGTCCCGCTACAATGAAAAACTGTTTTTT
d_gene: TRBD1; j_gene: TRBJ2-5; v_gene: TRBV7-3; abundance: few; len: 16; CDR3aa: CASSLVGTGSLGTQYF; CDR3nt: TGTGCCAGCAGCTTAGTCGGGACAGGGTCTCTAGGGACCCAGTACTTC
d_gene: NA; j_gene: TRBJ2-3; v_gene: TRBV21-1; abundance: NA; len: 15; CDR3aa: CASINSGTPQVAQYF; CDR3nt: TGTGCCAGCATCAATTCCGGGACACCCCAAGTGGCGCAGTATTTT
d_gene: NA; j_gene: TRBJ2-5; v_gene: TRBV6-2/TRBV6-3; abundance: few; len: 14; CDR3aa: CASSYSGSQETQYF; CDR3nt: TGTGCCAGCAGTTACTCTGGCAGCCAAGAGACCCAGTACTTC
d_gene: TRBD2; j_gene: TRBJ2-5; v_gene: TRBV7-2; abundance: NA; len: 13; CDR3aa: CASRMTSGETQYF; CDR3nt: TGTGCCAGCAGGATGACTAGCGGAGAGACCCAGTACTTC
d_gene: TRBD1; j_gene: TRBJ1-2; v_gene: TRBV20-1; abundance: few; len: 15; CDR3aa: CSATPPGTENYGYTF; CDR3nt: TGCAGTGCTACCCCTCCGGGGACAGAAAACTATGGCTACACCTTC
d_gene: NA; j_gene: TRBJ2-7; v_gene: TRBV29-1; abundance: NA; len: 12; CDR3aa: CSGGDSAYEQYF; CDR3nt: TGCAGCGGGGGGGACAGCGCCTACGAGCAGTACTTC
d_gene: NA; j_gene: TRBJ2-2; v_gene: TRBV7-9; abundance: few; len: 15; CDR3aa: CASSSKDRNTGELFF; CDR3nt: TGTGCCAGCAGCTCAAAGGACAGGAACACCGGGGAGCTGTTTTTT
d_gene: TRBD1; j_gene: TRBJ1-1; v_gene: TRBV12-3/TRBV12-4; abundance: NA; len: 15; CDR3aa: CASSRTGSEDTEAFF; CDR3nt: TGTGCCAGCAGTAGGACAGGGTCTGAGGACACTGAAGCTTTCTTT
d_gene: NA; j_gene: TRBJ2-1; v_gene: TRBV7-2; abundance: NA; len: 11; CDR3aa: CASSLVNGQFF; CDR3nt: TGTGCCAGCAGCCTAGTAAATGGGCAGTTCTTC
d_gene: TRBD1; j_gene: TRBJ2-5; v_gene: TRBV5-1; abundance: NA; len: 14; CDR3aa: CASSPGTAQGTQYF; CDR3nt: TGCGCCAGCAGCCCCGGGACAGCACAAGGGACCCAGTACTTC
d_gene: NA; j_gene: TRBJ1-5; v_gene: TRBV5-5; abundance: few; len: 15; CDR3aa: CASRPIPGDNQPQHF; CDR3nt: TGTGCCAGCAGGCCCATCCCTGGAGATAATCAGCCCCAGCATTTT
d_gene: TRBD1; j_gene: TRBJ1-2; v_gene: TRBV24-1; abundance: NA; len: 14; CDR3aa: CATSEGQGRYGYTF; CDR3nt: TGTGCCACCAGTGAGGGACAGGGCCGCTATGGCTACACCTTC
d_gene: NA; j_gene: TRBJ2-3; v_gene: TRBV11-1; abundance: NA; len: 11; CDR3aa: CASSQDGGQYF; CDR3nt: TGTGCCAGCAGCCAGGACGGGGGGCAGTATTTT
d_gene: TRBD1; j_gene: TRBJ2-1; v_gene: TRBV7-2; abundance: many; len: 16; CDR3aa: CASSPRQGLTNNEQFF; CDR3nt: TGTGCCAGCAGCCCCCGACAGGGGTTGACGAACAATGAGCAGTTCTTC
d_gene: TRBD1; j_gene: TRBJ1-2; v_gene: TRBV5-4; abundance: NA; len: 15; CDR3aa: CASRHRDSLNYGYTF; CDR3nt: TGTGCCAGCAGGCACCGGGACAGCCTGAACTATGGCTACACCTTC
d_gene: NA; j_gene: TRBJ2-6; v_gene: TRBV7-3; abundance: many; len: 15; CDR3aa: CASSLTGDGANVLTF; CDR3nt: TGTGCCAGCAGCTTAACAGGGGATGGGGCCAACGTCCTGACTTTC
d_gene: NA; j_gene: TRBJ1-5; v_gene: TRBV24-1; abundance: few; len: 15; CDR3aa: CATSGAGSDNQPQHF; CDR3nt: TGTGCCACCAGTGGGGCAGGGTCGGACAATCAGCCCCAGCATTTT
d_gene: NA; j_gene: TRBJ2-7; v_gene: TRBV7-9; abundance: NA; len: 14; CDR3aa: CASSSTSASYEQYF; CDR3nt: TGTGCCAGCAGCTCGACTTCCGCCTCCTACGAGCAGTACTTC
d_gene: NA; j_gene: TRBJ2-3; v_gene: TRBV4-1; abundance: NA; len: 14; CDR3aa: CASSQGGYPNTQYF; CDR3nt: TGCGCCAGCAGCCAAGGGGGCTATCCCAATACGCAGTATTTT
d_gene: NA; j_gene: TRBJ2-7; v_gene: TRBV4-1; abundance: NA; len: 16; CDR3aa: CASSQTLATLRDEQYF; CDR3nt: TGCGCCAGCAGCCAAACTCTAGCTACCCTTCGGGACGAGCAGTACTTC
d_gene: NA; j_gene: TRBJ2-6; v_gene: TRBV15; abundance: NA; len: 18; CDR3aa: CATSRARTANSGANVLTF; CDR3nt: TGTGCCACCAGCAGAGCCCGGACCGCGAACAGTGGGGCCAACGTCCTGACTTTC
d_gene: NA; j_gene: TRBJ2-7; v_gene: TRBV12-3/TRBV12-4; abundance: NA; len: 14; CDR3aa: CASSLWRGAYEQYF; CDR3nt: TGTGCCAGCAGTTTATGGAGGGGGGCCTACGAGCAGTACTTC
d_gene: TRBD2; j_gene: TRBJ2-1; v_gene: TRBV7-2; abundance: NA; len: 17; CDR3aa: CASSTISGAGGLVEQFF; CDR3nt: TGTGCCAGCAGCACAATAAGCGGAGCGGGGGGGCTGGTTGAGCAGTTCTTC
d_gene: NA; j_gene: TRBJ2-6; v_gene: TRBV6-6; abundance: many; len: 16; CDR3aa: CASSSLSRSGANVLTF; CDR3nt: TGTGCCAGCAGTTCTCTAAGCCGCTCTGGGGCCAACGTCCTGACTTTC
d_gene: NA; j_gene: TRBJ1-4; v_gene: TRBV2; abundance: few; len: 14; CDR3aa: CASWPRTRNEKLFF; CDR3nt: TGTGCCAGTTGGCCCCGGACACGAAATGAAAAACTGTTTTTT
d_gene: NA; j_gene: TRBJ1-2; v_gene: TRBV29-1; abundance: many; len: 12; CDR3aa: CSVEGLGNGYTF; CDR3nt: TGCAGCGTTGAAGGACTAGGGAATGGCTACACCTTC